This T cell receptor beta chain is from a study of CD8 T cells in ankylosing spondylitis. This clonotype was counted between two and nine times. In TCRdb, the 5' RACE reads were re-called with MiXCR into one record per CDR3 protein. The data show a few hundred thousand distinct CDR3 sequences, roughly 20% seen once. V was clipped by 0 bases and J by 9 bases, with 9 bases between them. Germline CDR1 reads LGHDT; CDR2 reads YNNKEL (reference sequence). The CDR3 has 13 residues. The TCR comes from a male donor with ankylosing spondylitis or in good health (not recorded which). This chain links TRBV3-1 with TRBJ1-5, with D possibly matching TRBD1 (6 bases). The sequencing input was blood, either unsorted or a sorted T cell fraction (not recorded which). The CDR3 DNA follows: TGTGCCAGCAGCCAAGAAACAGGGCTGCCCCAGCATTTT. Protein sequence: CASSQETGLPQHF.